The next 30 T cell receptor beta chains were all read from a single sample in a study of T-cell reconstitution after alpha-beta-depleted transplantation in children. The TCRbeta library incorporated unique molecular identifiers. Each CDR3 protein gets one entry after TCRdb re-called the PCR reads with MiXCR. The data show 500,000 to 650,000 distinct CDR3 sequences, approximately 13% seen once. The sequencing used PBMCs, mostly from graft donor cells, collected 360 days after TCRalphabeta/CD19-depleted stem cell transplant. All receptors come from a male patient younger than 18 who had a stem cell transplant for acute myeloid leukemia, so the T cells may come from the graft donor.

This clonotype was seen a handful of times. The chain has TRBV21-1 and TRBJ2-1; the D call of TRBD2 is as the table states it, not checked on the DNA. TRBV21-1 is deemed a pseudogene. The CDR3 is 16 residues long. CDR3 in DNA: TGTGCCAGCGATGACTCTAGCGGCAGCTCCTACAATGAGCAGTTCTTC. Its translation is CASDDSSGSSYNEQFF.

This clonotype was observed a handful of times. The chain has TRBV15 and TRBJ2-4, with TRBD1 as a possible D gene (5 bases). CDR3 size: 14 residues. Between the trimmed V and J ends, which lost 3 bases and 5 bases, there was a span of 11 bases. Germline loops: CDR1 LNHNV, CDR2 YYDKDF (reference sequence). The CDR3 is CATSSQGFQNIQYF. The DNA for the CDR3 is TGTGCCACCAGCAGTCAGGGTTTTCAAAACATTCAGTACTTC.

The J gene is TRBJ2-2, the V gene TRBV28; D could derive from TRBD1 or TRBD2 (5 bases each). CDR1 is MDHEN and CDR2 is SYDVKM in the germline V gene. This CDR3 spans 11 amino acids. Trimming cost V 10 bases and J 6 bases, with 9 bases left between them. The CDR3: CAIGDPGELFF. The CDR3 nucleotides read TGTGCCATCGGGGACCCCGGGGAGCTGTTTTTT. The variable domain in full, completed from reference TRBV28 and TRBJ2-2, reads DVKVTQSSRYLVKRTGEKVFLECVQDMDHENMFWYRQDPGLGLRLIYFSYDVKMKEKGDIPEGYSVSREKKERFSLILESASTNQTSMYLCAIGDPGELFFGEGSRLTVL.

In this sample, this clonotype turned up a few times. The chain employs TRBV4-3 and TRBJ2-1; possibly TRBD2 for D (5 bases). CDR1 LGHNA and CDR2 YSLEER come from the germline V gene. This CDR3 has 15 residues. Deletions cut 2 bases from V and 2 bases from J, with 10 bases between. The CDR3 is CASSQLGLPYNEQFF. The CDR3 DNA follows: TGCGCCAGCAGCCAATTAGGACTTCCCTACAATGAGCAGTTCTTC.

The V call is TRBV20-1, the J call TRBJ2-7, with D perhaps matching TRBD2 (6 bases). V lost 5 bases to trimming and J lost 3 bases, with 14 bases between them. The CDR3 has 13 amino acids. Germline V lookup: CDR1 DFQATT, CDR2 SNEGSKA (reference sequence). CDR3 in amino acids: CSAAMGLRYEQYF. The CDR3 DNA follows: TGCAGTGCTGCAATGGGACTCCGCTACGAGCAGTACTTC.

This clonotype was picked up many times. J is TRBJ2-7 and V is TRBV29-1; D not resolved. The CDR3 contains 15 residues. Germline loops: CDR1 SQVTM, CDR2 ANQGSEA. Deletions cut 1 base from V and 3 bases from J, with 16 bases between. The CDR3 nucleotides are TGCAGCGTTGAAGCGGAAGGACCACCCTTCTACGAGCAGTACTTC. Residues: CSVEAEGPPFYEQYF.

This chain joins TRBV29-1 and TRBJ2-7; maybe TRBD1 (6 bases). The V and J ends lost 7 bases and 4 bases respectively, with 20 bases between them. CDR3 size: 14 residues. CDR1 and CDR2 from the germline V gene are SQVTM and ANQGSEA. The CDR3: CSAQLGTRGYEQYF. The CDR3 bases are TGCAGCGCCCAATTGGGGACACGGGGATACGAGCAGTACTTC.

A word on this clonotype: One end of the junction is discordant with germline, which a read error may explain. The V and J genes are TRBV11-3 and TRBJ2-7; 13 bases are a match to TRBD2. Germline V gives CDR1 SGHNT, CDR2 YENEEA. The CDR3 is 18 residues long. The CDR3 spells CTSCLGGLAGLSSYEQYF. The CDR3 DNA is TGTACCAGCTGTTTAGGGGGACTAGCGGGGTTAAGCTCCTACGAGCAGTACTTC.

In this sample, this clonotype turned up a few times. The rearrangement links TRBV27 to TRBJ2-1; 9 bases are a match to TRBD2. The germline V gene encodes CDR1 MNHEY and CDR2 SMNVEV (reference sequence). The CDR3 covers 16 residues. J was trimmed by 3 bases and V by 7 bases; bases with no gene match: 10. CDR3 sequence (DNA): TGTGCCAGCAAAAGCCGATCAGCGGGAGGCTACAATGAGCAGTTCTTC. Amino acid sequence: CASKSRSAGGYNEQFF.

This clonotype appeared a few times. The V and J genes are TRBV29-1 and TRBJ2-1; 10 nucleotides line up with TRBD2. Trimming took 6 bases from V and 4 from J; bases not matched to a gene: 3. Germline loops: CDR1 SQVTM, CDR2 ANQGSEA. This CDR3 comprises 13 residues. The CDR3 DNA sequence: TGCAGCGTCGCAGCGGGAGGGTACAATGAGCAGTTCTTC. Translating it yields CSVAAGGYNEQFF.

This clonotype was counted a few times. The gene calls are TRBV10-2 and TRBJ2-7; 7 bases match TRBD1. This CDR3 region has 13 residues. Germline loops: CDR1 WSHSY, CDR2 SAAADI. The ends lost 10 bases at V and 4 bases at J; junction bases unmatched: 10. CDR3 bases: TGCGCCATAGCGAGTGGGACAGCTTACGAGCAGTACTTC. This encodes CAIASGTAYEQYF.

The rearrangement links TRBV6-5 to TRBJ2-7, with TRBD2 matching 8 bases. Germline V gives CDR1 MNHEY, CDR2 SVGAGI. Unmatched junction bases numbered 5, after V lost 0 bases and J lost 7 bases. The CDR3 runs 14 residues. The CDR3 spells CASSYSRLAWEQYF. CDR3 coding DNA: TGTGCCAGCAGTTACTCCCGACTAGCGTGGGAGCAGTACTTC.

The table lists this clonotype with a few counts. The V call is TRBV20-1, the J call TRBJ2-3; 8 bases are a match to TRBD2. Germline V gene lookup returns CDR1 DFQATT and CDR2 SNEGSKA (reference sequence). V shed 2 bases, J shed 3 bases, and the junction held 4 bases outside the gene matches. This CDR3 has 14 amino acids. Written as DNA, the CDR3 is TGCAGTGCTAGATGGAGCGGGAGTACAGATACGCAGTATTTT. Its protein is CSARWSGSTDTQYF.

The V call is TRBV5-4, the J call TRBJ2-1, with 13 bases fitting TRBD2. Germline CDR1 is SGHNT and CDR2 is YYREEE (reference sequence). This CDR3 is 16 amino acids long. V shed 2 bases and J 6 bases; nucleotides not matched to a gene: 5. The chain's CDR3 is CASSFSTSGRTNEQFF. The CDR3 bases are TGTGCCAGCAGCTTTTCGACTAGCGGGAGGACCAATGAGCAGTTCTTC.

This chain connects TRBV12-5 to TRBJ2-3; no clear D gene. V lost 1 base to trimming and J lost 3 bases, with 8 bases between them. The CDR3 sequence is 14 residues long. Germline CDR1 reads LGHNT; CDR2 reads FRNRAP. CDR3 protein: CASGLATATDTQYF. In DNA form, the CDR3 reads TGTGCTAGTGGTTTGGCTACAGCTACAGATACGCAGTATTTT.

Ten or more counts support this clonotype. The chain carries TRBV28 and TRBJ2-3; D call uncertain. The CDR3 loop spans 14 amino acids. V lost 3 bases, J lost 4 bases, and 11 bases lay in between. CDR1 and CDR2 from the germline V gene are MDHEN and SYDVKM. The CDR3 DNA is TGTGCCAGCAGTTTTAGTGTGTTTGCAGATACGCAGTATTTT. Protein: CASSFSVFADTQYF.

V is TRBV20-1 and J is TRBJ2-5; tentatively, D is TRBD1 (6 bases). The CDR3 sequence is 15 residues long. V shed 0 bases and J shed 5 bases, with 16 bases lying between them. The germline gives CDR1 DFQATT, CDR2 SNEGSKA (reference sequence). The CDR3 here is CSAREGVPQGETQYF. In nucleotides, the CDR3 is TGCAGTGCTAGAGAAGGTGTCCCTCAGGGGGAGACCCAGTACTTC.

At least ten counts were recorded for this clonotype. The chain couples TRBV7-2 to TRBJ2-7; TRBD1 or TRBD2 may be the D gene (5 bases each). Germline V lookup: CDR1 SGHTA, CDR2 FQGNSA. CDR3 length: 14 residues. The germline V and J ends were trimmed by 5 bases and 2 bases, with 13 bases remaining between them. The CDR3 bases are TGTGCCAGCAGCCCGAGGGGTCTAACCTACGAGCAGTACTTC. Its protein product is CASSPRGLTYEQYF.

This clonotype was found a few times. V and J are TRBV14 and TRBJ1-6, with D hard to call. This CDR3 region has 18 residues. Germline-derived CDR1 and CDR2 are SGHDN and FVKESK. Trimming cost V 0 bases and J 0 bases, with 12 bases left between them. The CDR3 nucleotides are TGTGCCAGCAGCCAAGATGCAGGCCGAAGCTCCTATAATTCACCCCTCCACTTT. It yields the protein CASSQDAGRSSYNSPLHF. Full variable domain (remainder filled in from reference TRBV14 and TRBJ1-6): EAGVTQFPSHSVIEKGQTVTLRCDPISGHDNLYWYRRVMGKEIKFLLHFVKESKQDESGMPNNRFLAERTGGTYSTLKVQPAELEDSGVYFCASSQDAGRSSYNSPLHFGNGTRLTVT.

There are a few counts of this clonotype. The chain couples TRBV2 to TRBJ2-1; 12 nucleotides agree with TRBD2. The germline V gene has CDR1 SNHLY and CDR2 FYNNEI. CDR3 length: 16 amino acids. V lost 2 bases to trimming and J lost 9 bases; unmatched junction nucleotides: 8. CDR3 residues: CASSEPGLAGRGEQFF. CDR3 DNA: TGTGCCAGCAGTGAACCTGGACTAGCGGGACGGGGTGAGCAGTTCTTC.

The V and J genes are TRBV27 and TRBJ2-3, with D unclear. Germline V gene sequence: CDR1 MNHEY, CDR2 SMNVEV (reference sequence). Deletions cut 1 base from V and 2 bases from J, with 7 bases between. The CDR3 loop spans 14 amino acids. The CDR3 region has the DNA TGTGCCAGCAGTTTATTACCCACCACAGATACGCAGTATTTT. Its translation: CASSLLPTTDTQYF.

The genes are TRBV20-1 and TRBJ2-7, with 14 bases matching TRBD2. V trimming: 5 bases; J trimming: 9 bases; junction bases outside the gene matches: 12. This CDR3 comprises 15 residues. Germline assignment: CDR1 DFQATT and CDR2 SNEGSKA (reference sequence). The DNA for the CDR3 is TGCAGTGCTCTATGGGGACTAGCGGGGGAGATCGGGCAGTACTTC. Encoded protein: CSALWGLAGEIGQYF.

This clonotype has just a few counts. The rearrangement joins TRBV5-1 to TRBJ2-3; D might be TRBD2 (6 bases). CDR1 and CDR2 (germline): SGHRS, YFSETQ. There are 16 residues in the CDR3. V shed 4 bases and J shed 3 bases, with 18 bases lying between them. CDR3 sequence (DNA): TGCGCCAGCAGCCTCGGGACTCTAGAAGTGACAGATACGCAGTATTTT. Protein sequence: CASSLGTLEVTDTQYF.

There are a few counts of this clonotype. The chain's CDR3 is CASSRGVAAYTDTQYF. CDR3 coding DNA: TGTGCCAGCAGCCGGGGGGTAGCGGCCTACACAGATACGCAGTATTTT. The rearrangement joins TRBV3-1 to TRBJ2-3; D might be TRBD2 (6 bases). V was pared by 4 bases and J by 2 bases, with 16 bases between. The CDR3 length is 16 residues. CDR1 and CDR2 (germline): LGHDT, YNNKEL (reference sequence).

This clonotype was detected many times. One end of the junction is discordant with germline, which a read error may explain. The CDR3 reads CASSPSHEQYF. The DNA of the CDR3 is TGTGCCAGCAGTCCCTCCCACGAGCAGTACTTC. The gene calls are TRBV12-3 or TRBV12-4 and TRBJ2-7; D gene ambiguous. The CDR3 runs to 11 residues.

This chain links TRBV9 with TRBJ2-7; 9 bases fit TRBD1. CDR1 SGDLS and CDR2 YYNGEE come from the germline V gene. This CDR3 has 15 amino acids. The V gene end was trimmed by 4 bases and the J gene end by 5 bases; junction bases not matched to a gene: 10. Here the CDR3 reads CASSPWGTGTHEQYF. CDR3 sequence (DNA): TGTGCCAGCAGCCCCTGGGGGACAGGGACCCACGAGCAGTACTTC.

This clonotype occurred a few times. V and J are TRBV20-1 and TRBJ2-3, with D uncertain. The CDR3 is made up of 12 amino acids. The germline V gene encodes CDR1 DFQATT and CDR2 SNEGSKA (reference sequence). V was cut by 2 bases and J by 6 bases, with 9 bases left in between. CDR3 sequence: CSARIQPDTQYF. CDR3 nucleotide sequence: TGCAGTGCTAGAATTCAACCGGATACGCAGTATTTT.

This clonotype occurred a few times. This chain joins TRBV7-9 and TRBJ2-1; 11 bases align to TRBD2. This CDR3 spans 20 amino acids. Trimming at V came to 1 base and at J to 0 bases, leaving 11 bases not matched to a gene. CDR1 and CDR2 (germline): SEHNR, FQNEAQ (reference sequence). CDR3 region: CASSLGGLAGGPSSYNEQFF. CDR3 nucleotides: TGTGCCAGCAGCTTAGGGGGGCTAGCGGGAGGTCCCAGCTCCTACAATGAGCAGTTCTTC.

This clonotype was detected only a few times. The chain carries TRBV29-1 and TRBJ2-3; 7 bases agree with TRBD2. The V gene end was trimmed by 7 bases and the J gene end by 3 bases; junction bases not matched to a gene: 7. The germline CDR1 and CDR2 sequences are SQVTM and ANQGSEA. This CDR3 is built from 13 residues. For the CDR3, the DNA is TGCAGCGCCCTCCGGGACTATACAGATACGCAGTATTTT. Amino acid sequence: CSALRDYTDTQYF.

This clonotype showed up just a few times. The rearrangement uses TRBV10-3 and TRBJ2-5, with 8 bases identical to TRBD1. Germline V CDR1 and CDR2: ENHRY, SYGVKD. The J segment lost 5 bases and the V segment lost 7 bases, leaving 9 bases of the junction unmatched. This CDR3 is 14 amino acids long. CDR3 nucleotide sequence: TGTGCCATCACCGAGACAGGGGTTGATGAGACCCAGTACTTC. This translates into CAITETGVDETQYF.